Sequencing of this T cell receptor beta chain was carried out in a study of beta chain features in type 1 diabetes. For the study at large: Patient and healthy donor groups were alike in age, gender and cell yields. There were 107,917,701 sorted cells examined across all samples.

Central memory, naive, regulatory and stem cell-like memory CD4+ cells were sorted by CD45RO/CCR7/CD25/CD127/CD95/CD27. Trimming cost V 0 bases and J 6 bases, with 11 bases left between them. The CDR3 is made up of 15 amino acids. Germline assignment: CDR1 MNHEY and CDR2 SVGAGI. Expressed TCRB transcripts were sequenced, since all the RNA that had been isolated was reverse transcribed. About 3.4 million reads on average were seen across naive, central memory and regulatory T cell samples. Clones were read by immunoSEQ multiplex PCR, and TCRdb kept only the in-frame ones, dropping some. The table shows 860,000 or so clones, with about a sixth occurring only once.

V is TRBV6-5 and J is TRBJ2-2; perhaps TRBD1 as D (6 bases). This clonotype was sampled from a woman aged 18-29 years in good health. The specimen was naive CD4+ T cells from blood. CDR3 DNA: TGTGCCAGCAGTTACTCGAAGCAGGGGTCCGGGGAGCTGTTTTTT. Protein: CASSYSKQGSGELFF.